This TCR beta chain comes out of a study of shared clonotypes between healthy human individuals. Study-level findings and limits: With a handful of donors compared, roughly 5% of naive CD4 clonotypes were shared.

Sequencing used immunoSEQ multiplex PCR; TCRdb keeps in-frame clones, though not all of them. The data contain approximately 2.3 million clones, about 92% of them singletons. With regard to this clone: Antigen unknown. Other DNA sequences within the sample encode an identical CDR3.

This CDR3 comprises 14 residues. Germline V gives CDR1 SGHRS, CDR2 YFSETQ. Losses at the gene ends were 5 bases for V and 0 bases for J; bases not matched to a gene: 2. The V call is TRBV5-1, the J call TRBJ1-3; 7 bases align to TRBD1. Sample: naive CD4+ T cells from PBMCs. Subset noted: CD45RA+ positively selected. This sequence originates from a man younger than 35 in good health. Some clones in this sample may be carry-over from other donors' samples. CDR3 sequence reads: CASSTGASGNTIYF. Written as DNA, the CDR3 is TGCGCCAGCAGTACAGGGGCCTCTGGAAACACCATATATTTT.